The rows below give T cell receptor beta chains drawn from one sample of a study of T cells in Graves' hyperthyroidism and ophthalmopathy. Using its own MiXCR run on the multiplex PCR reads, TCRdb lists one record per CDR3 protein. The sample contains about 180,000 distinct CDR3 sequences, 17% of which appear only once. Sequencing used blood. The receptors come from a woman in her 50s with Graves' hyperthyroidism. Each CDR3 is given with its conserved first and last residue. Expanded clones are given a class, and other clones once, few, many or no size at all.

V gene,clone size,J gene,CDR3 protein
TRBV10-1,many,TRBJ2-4,CASSAGAKNIQYF
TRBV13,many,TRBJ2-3,CASTRGYTQYF
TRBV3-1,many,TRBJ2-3,CASSPGGITDTQYF
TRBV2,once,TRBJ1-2,CASSGRPNVYGYTF
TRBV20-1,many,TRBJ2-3,CSARLVGHVAQYF
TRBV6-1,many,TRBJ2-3,CASITGTGVITQYF
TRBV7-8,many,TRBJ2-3,CASSLRAGPTPDTQYF
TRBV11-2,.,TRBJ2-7,CASRTDLGEQYF
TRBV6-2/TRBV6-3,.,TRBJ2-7,CASRPGQSTTYEQYF
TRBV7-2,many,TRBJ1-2,CASSPGTDYGYTF
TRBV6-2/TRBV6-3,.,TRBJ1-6,CASSKLTGGSYNSPLHF
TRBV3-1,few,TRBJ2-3,CASSQDGPHLDTQYF
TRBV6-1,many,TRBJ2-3,CASSTTSGGADTQYF
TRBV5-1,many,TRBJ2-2,CASSWRSRELFF
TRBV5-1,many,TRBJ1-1,CASSFTGTPNTEAFF
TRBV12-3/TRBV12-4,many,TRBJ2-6,CASSFSRHASSGANVLTF
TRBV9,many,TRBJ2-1,CASSAPRSGSSYNEQFF
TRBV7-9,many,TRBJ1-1,CASSSAPRQGFEAFF
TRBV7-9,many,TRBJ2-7,CASSEPSDRWEQYF
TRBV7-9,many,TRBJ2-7,CASSLDGSMAQYF
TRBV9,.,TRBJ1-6,CASSATGGGSPLHF
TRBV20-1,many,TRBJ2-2,CSAESLGELFF
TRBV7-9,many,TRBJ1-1,CASSSDTGEAFF
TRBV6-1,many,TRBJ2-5,CASTHGSSGAETQYF
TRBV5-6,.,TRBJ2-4,CASSLTGTRENIQYF
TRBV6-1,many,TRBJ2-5,CASSEARNPLWTVDQETQYF
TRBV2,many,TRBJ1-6,CASTSIPNSPLHF
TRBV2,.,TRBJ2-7,CASRGTSGIYEQYF
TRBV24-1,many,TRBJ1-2,CATSDPRQVPYGYTF
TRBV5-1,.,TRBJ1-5,CASSLDLYQPQHF
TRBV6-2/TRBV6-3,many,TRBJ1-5,CASSYSGPGVWPQHF
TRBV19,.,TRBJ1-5,CASNPGQTDNQPQHF
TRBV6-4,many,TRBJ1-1,CASSGGGITEAFF
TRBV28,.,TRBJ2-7,CASSTVGLAGGLEQYF
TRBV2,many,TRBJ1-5,CASRRTDNSNQPQHF
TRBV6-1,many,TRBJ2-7,CASYRDNTYEQYF
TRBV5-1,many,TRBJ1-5,CASSLAGVNQPQHF
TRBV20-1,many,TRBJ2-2,CSARAVRAGELFF
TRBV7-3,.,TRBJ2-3,CASSLTQTRADTQYF
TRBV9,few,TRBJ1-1,CASSRDRGGTEAFF
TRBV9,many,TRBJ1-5,CASSVGGGNQPQHF
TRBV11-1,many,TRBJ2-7,CASSRSDGISYEQYF
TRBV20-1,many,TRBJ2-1,CSAGRGWYNEQFF
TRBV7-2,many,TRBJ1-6,CASSLLPPGQGASPLHF
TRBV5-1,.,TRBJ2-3,CASEETSFTDTQYF
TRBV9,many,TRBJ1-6,CASSGDRGSINFGDSPLHF
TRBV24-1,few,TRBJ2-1,CATSVSGGSSYNEQFF
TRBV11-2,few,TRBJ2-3,CASSLAPPDTQYF
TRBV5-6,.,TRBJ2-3,CASSRRGNEDTQYF
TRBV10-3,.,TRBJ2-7,CAISGTGYEQYF
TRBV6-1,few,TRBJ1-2,CASMGGAYGYTF
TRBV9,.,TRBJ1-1,CASSVATGSMSTEAFF
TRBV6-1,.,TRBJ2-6,CASSEGTVSSGANVLTF
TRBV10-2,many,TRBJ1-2,CASSGQQGAPNYGYTF
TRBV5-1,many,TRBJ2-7,CASRPGTGYEQYF
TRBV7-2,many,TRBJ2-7,CASSLGPAQYF
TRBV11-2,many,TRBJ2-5,CASSAGLASQGTQYF